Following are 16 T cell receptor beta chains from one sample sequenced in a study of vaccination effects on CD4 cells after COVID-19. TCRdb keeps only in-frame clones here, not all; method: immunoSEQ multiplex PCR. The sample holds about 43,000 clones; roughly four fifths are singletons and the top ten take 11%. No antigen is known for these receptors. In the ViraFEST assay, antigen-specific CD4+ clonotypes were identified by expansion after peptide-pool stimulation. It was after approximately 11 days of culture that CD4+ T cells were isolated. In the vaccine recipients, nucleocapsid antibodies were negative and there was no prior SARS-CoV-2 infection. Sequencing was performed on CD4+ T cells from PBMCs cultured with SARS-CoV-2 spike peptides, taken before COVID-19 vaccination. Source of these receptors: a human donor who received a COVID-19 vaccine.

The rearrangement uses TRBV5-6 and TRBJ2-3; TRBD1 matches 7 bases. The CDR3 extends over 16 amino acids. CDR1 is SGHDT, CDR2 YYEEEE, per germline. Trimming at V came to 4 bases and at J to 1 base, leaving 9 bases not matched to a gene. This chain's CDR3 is CASSGIWDSGTDTQYF. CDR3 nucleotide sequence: TGTGCCAGCAGCGGCATCTGGGACAGCGGCACAGATACGCAGTATTTT.

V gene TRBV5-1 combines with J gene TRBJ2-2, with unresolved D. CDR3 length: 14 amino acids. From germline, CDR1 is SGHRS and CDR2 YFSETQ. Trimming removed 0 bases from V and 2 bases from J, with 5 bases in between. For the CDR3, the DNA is TGCGCCAGCAGCTTGGGGCCCAACACCGGGGAGCTGTTTTTT. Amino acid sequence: CASSLGPNTGELFF.

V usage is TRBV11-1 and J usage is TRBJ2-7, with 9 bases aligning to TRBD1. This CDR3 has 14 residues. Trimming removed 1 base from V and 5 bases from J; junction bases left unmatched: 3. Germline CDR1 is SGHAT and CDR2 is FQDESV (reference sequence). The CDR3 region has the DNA TGTGCCAGCAGCTTAGGGGACAGGGCGGACGAGCAGTACGTC. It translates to CASSLGDRADEQYV.

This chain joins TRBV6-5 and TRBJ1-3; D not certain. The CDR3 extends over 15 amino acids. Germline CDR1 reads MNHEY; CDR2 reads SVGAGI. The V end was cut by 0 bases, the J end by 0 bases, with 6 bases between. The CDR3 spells CASSYSGNSGNTIYF. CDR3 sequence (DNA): TGTGCCAGCAGTTACTCGGGCAACTCTGGAAACACCATATATTTT.

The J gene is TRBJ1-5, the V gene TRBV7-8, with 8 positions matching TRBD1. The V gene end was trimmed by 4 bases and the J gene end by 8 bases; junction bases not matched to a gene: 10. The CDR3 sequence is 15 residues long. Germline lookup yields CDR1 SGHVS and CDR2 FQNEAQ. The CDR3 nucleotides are TGTGCCAGCAGCTCCCTGGGCAGGGGGCTGGAGCCCCAGCATTTT. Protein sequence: CASSSLGRGLEPQHF.

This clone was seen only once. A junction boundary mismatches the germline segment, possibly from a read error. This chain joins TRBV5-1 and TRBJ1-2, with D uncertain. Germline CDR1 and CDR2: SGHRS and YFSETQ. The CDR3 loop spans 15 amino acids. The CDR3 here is CASRLTLQLVGGYTF. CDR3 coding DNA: TGCGCCAGCCGCTTGACCCTTCAGTTGGTTGGTGGCTACACCTTC.

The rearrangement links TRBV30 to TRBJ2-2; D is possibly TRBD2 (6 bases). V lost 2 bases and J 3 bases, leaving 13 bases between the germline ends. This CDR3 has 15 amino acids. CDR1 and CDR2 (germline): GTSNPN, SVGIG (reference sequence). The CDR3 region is CAWSLGGRDTGELFF. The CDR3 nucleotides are TGTGCCTGGAGTCTCGGGGGTAGGGACACCGGGGAGCTGTTTTTT. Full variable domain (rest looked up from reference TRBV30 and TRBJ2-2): SQTIHQWPATLVQPVGSPLSLECTVEGTSNPNLYWYRQAAGRGLQLLFYSVGIGQISSEVPQNLSASRPQDRQFILSSKKLLLSDSGFYLCAWSLGGRDTGELFFGEGSRLTVL.

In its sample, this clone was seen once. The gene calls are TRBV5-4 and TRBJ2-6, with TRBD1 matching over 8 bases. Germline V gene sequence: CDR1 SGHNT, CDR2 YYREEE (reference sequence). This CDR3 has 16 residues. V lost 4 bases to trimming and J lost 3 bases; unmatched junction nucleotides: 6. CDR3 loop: CASSGGQGFGANVLTF. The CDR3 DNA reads TGTGCCAGCAGCGGCGGACAGGGTTTTGGGGCCAACGTCCTGACTTTC.

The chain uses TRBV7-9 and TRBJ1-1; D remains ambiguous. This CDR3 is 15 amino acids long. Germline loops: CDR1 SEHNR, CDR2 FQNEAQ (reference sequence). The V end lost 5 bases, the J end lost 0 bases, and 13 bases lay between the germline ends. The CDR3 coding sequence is TGTGCCAGCAGCCCCCCGAGGGCCCTGAACACTGAAGCTTTCTTT. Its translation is CASSPPRALNTEAFF.

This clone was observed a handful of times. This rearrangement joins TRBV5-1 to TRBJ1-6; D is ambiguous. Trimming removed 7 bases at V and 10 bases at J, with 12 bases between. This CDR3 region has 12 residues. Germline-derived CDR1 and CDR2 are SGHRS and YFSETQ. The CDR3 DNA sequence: TGCGCCAGCTCCCAATTACGATCACCCCTCCACTTT. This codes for CASSQLRSPLHF.

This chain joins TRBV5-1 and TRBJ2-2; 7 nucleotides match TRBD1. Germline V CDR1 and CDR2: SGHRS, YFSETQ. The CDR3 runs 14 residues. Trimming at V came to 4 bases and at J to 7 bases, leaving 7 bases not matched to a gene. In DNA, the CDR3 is TGCGCCAGCAGCGGACAGGTGCGGGTCGGGGAGCTGTTTTTT. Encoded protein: CASSGQVRVGELFF.

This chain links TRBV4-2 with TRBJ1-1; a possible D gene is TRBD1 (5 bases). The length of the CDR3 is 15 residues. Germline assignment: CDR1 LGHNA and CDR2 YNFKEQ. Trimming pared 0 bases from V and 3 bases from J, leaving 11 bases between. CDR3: CASSQDQGRYTEAFF. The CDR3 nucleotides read TGTGCCAGCAGCCAAGATCAGGGCCGGTACACTGAAGCTTTCTTT.

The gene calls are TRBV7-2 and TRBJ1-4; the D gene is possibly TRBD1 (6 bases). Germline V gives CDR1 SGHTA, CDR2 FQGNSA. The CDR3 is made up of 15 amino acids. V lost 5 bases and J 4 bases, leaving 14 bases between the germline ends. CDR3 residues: CASSPAVRGNEKLFF. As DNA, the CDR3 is TGTGCCAGCAGCCCCGCCGTCAGGGGTAATGAAAAACTGTTTTTT.

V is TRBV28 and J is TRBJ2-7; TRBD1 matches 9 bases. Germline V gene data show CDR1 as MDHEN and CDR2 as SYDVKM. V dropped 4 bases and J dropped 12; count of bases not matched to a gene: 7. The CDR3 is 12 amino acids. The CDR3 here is CASSSGTGLRYV. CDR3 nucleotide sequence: TGTGCCAGCAGTTCCGGGACAGGGCTACGGTACGTC.

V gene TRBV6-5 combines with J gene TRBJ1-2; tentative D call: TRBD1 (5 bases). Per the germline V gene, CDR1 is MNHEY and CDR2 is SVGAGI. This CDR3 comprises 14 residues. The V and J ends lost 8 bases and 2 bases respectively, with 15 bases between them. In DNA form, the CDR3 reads TGTGCCAGCCCCCCGAGGAGACAGAACTATGGCTACACCTTC. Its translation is CASPPRRQNYGYTF.

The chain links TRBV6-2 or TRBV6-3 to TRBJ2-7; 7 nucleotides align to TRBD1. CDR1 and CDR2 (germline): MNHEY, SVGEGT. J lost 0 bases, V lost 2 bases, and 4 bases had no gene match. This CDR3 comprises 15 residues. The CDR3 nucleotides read TGTGCCAGCAGTTACCGACAGGGCCGCTCCTACGAGCAGTACGTC. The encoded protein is CASSYRQGRSYEQYV.